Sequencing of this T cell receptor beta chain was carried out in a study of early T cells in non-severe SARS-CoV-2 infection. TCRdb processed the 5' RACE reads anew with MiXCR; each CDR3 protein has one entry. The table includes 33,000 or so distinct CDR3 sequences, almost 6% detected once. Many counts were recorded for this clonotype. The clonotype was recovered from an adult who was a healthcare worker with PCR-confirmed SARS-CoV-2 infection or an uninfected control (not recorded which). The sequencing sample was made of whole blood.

The CDR3 DNA is TGCGCCAGCAGTCCTGTTACTTCCTACAATGAGCAGTTCTTC. Amino acid sequence: CASSPVTSYNEQFF. This sequence joins TRBV5-1 and TRBJ2-1; D remains ambiguous. This CDR3 has 14 residues. Trimming removed 5 bases at V and 1 base at J, with 10 bases between. The germline gives CDR1 SGHRS, CDR2 YFSETQ.